This T cell receptor beta chain was observed in a study of blood T cell repertoires in COVID-19. Study information: Samples came from the United States, Italy and Spain, spanning acute and convalescent COVID-19. T cells, B-cell-depleted T cells, or PBMCs supplied cDNA or gDNA.

In the authors' workflow: It was from reference gene primer amplification that nucleated cell counts were estimated. TCRdb keeps only in-frame clones here, not all; method: immunoSEQ multiplex PCR. V, J and clone size were drawn from that table, and D and trimming were deduced from the DNA. The repertoire holds about 260,000 clones, with roughly nine tenths as singletons. The CDR3 is 14 amino acids. From germline, CDR1 is SGHRS and CDR2 YFSETQ. V lost 5 bases and J 3 bases, leaving 13 bases between the germline ends. This chain connects TRBV5-1 to TRBJ2-3; tentatively, D is TRBD1 (5 bases). This TCR was recovered from a man aged 40-55 years who had recovered from COVID-19. Material: peripheral blood. This CDR3 is CASSPGLRTDTQYF. The CDR3 DNA is TGCGCCAGCAGTCCAGGGTTAAGAACAGATACGCAGTATTTT.